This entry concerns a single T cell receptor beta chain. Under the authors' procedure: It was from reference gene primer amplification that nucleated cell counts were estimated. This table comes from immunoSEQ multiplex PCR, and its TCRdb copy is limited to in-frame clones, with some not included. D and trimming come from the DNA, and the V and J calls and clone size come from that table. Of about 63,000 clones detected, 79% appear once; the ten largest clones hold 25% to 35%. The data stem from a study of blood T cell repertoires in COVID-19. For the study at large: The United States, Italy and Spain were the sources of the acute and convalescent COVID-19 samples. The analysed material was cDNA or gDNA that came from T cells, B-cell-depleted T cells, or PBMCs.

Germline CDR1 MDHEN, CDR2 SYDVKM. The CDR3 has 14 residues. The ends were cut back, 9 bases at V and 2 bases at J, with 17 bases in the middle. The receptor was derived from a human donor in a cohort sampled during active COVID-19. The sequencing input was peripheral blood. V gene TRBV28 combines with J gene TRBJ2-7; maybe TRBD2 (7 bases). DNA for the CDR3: TGTGCCAGTGGGACACTCGGGAGGACCTACGAGCAGTACTTC. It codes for CASGTLGRTYEQYF.